These 23 T cell receptor beta chains were all obtained from the same sample, sequenced in a study of shared T cell receptors in the human thymus. Repertoires were generated with immunoSEQ multiplex PCR, while TCRdb's copy carries only in-frame clones and drops some. The repertoire holds roughly 500,000 clones, around 78% seen once, with more than 0.01% in the top ten. Another study also made use of these data, one on human thymus T cells.

Sequenced: thymocytes. The receptor source for this set is a boy under three years old with a congenital heart defect.

The chain links TRBV4-2 to TRBJ2-1, with D perhaps matching TRBD1 (5 bases). Germline V gene data show CDR1 as LGHNA and CDR2 as YNFKEQ. Trimming shortened V by 1 base and J by 7 bases, and 17 bases separated the two germline ends. This CDR3 is built from 16 residues. This chain's CDR3 is CASSQVKVRVENEQFF. CDR3 DNA sequence: TGTGCCAGCAGCCAAGTAAAGGTCAGGGTTGAAAATGAGCAGTTCTTC.

The genes are TRBV10-2 and TRBJ2-3, with TRBD2 matching 9 bases. Trimming removed 8 bases from V and 0 bases from J; junction bases left unmatched: 6. Per germline, CDR1 WSHSY and CDR2 SAAADI. The CDR3 is made up of 15 amino acids. In DNA form, the CDR3 reads TGCGCCAGCGGTCTAGCGGGACTTAGCACAGATACGCAGTATTTT. It is translated as CASGLAGLSTDTQYF.

The chain employs TRBV19 and TRBJ2-2; weak D call: TRBD2 (7 bases). The V end lost 7 bases, the J end lost 4 bases, and 10 bases lay between the germline ends. Per germline, CDR1 LNHDA and CDR2 SQIVND (reference sequence). The CDR3 runs to 13 residues. CDR3: CASTGGPTGELFF. DNA for the CDR3: TGTGCCAGTACCGGGGGGCCCACCGGGGAGCTGTTTTTT.

J is TRBJ2-7 and V is TRBV5-1; TRBD2 aligns across 7 bases. The germline V gene encodes CDR1 SGHRS and CDR2 YFSETQ. The CDR3 is made up of 15 amino acids. V lost 0 bases, J lost 0 bases, and 3 bases stayed unmatched. CDR3 amino acids: CASSLARGSSYEQYF. CDR3 in DNA: TGCGCCAGCAGCTTGGCCCGCGGGAGCTCCTACGAGCAGTACTTC.

The chain is built from TRBV29-1 and TRBJ2-7; 8 nucleotides line up with TRBD1. This CDR3 comprises 14 residues. V trimming: 4 bases; J trimming: 0 bases; junction bases outside the gene matches: 5. Per germline, CDR1 SQVTM and CDR2 ANQGSEA. The CDR3 loop is CSVGRDRSSYEQYF. The CDR3 DNA sequence: TGCAGCGTTGGAAGGGACAGGAGCTCCTACGAGCAGTACTTC.

The chain links TRBV11-2 to TRBJ1-2, with D possibly being TRBD1 (6 bases). The CDR3 contains 14 residues. V lost 5 bases and J 8 bases, leaving 18 bases between the germline ends. Looked up from germline, CDR1 is SGHAT and CDR2 is FQNNGV. CDR3 coding DNA: TGTGCCAGCAGCAGTGACAGGATACCTTGGGGCTACACCTTC. Translation gives CASSSDRIPWGYTF.

V gene TRBV5-1 combines with J gene TRBJ1-1; 9 bases agree with TRBD1. The CDR3 is made up of 16 amino acids. With 0 bases clipped from V and 0 bases from J, the junction kept 3 bases outside the gene matches. In germline, CDR1 is SGHRS, CDR2 YFSETQ. As DNA, the CDR3 is TGCGCCAGCAGCTTGGGACAGGGGGAGATGAACACTGAAGCTTTCTTT. Protein product: CASSLGQGEMNTEAFF.

The genes are TRBV27 and TRBJ2-2, with TRBD2 matching 11 bases. The V gene end was trimmed by 3 bases and the J gene end by 5 bases; junction bases not matched to a gene: 2. The germline gives CDR1 MNHEY, CDR2 SMNVEV (reference sequence). The CDR3 contains 15 residues. CDR3: CASSLTSGVTGELFF. The CDR3 DNA is TGTGCCAGCAGTTTGACTAGCGGGGTTACCGGGGAGCTGTTTTTT.

The rearrangement joins TRBV25-1 to TRBJ2-7; 8 bases line up with TRBD1. The CDR3 has 13 residues. Germline loops: CDR1 MGHDK, CDR2 SYGVNS. J lost 3 bases, V lost 4 bases, and 2 bases had no gene match. CDR3 sequence reads: CASSGDRLYEQYF. The CDR3 DNA is TGTGCCAGCAGTGGGGACAGGCTCTACGAGCAGTACTTC.

The rearrangement uses TRBV28 and TRBJ2-1; 9 bases line up with TRBD2. The CDR3 loop spans 15 amino acids. Trimming removed 2 bases from V and 8 bases from J; junction bases left unmatched: 7. Germline V lookup: CDR1 MDHEN, CDR2 SYDVKM. CDR3 amino acids: CASSLRLAVGDEQFF. As DNA, the CDR3 is TGTGCCAGCAGTTTACGACTAGCGGTGGGCGATGAGCAGTTCTTC.

The chain has TRBV10-1 and TRBJ2-3, with 7 bases aligning to TRBD1. The CDR3 extends over 14 amino acids. V was pared by 3 bases and J by 4 bases, with 4 bases of the junction left unmatched. The germline CDR1 and CDR2 sequences are WNHNN and SYGVQD (reference sequence). CDR3: CASSEVRGSDTQYF. The CDR3 DNA follows: TGCGCCAGCAGTGAAGTCAGGGGGTCAGATACGCAGTATTTT.

The chain joins TRBV30 to TRBJ2-1; 8 bases match TRBD2. Trimming cost V 5 bases and J 7 bases; bases outside gene matches: 13. The CDR3 loop spans 15 amino acids. Germline lookup yields CDR1 GTSNPN and CDR2 SVGIG (reference sequence). The CDR3 loop reads CAWAASSSGTNEQFF. The CDR3, as DNA: TGTGCCTGGGCCGCATCGAGTAGCGGGACGAATGAGCAGTTCTTC.

The V gene is TRBV11-2, the J gene TRBJ2-3; 10 nucleotides align to TRBD2. The CDR3 totals 16 residues. Trimming removed 2 bases from V and 4 bases from J; junction bases left unmatched: 6. Germline-derived CDR1 and CDR2 are SGHAT and FQNNGV. The CDR3 spells CASSLKREGPPDTQYF. In nucleotides, the CDR3 is TGTGCCAGCAGCTTAAAGCGGGAGGGCCCCCCAGATACGCAGTATTTT.

V usage is TRBV5-6 and J usage is TRBJ2-1, with D perhaps matching TRBD1 (7 bases). This CDR3 is built from 18 residues. V lost 4 bases and J 10 bases, leaving 30 bases between the germline ends. CDR1 and CDR2 (germline): SGHDT, YYEEEE. The CDR3 DNA reads as TGTGCCAGCAGCCCAGGGGGAGGCTGGGTGGCGTATACCGAAGAGCAGTTCTTC. Translation: CASSPGGGWVAYTEEQFF.

J is TRBJ2-1 and V is TRBV27; possibly TRBD2 for D (6 bases). Germline V gives CDR1 MNHEY, CDR2 SMNVEV (reference sequence). With 6 bases removed from V and 2 bases from J, the gap between germline ends came to 17 bases. This CDR3 spans 16 amino acids. CDR3 in amino acids: CASRNGRQKAYNEQFF. The CDR3 bases are TGTGCCAGCAGAAACGGGAGACAGAAGGCCTACAATGAGCAGTTCTTC.

V is TRBV27 and J is TRBJ2-7, with D tentatively TRBD2 (6 bases). This CDR3 has 16 residues. The germline V gene has CDR1 MNHEY and CDR2 SMNVEV (reference sequence). With 0 bases removed from V and 4 bases from J, the gap between germline ends came to 16 bases. CDR3 nucleotide sequence: TGTGCCAGCAGTTTATCGGACCGGGACGGGAGATACGAGCAGTACTTC. This sequence encodes CASSLSDRDGRYEQYF.

The chain employs TRBV29-1 and TRBJ2-5, with 7 bases aligning to TRBD1. The V gene end was trimmed by 6 bases and the J gene end by 2 bases; junction bases not matched to a gene: 9. The CDR3 covers 14 residues. Germline loops: CDR1 SQVTM, CDR2 ANQGSEA. The CDR3 DNA reads as TGCAGCGTCCAAGGGGGCAGGGGACAAGAGACCCAGTACTTC. Translated, it gives CSVQGGRGQETQYF. Using reference TRBV29-1 and TRBJ2-5 for the parts outside the CDR3, the full variable domain is SAVISQKPSRDICQRGTSLTIQCQVDSQVTMMFWYRQQPGQSLTLIATANQGSEATYESGFVIDKFPISRPNLTFSTLTVSNMSPEDSSIYLCSVQGGRGQETQYFGPGTRLLVL.

This chain joins TRBV25-1 and TRBJ2-1; 11 bases are a match to TRBD2. Per germline, CDR1 MGHDK and CDR2 SYGVNS. J lost 4 bases, V lost 0 bases, and 8 bases had no gene match. This CDR3 is built from 18 residues. This CDR3 reads CASSEYVLAGGLYNEQFF. The CDR3 DNA is TGTGCCAGCAGTGAATACGTTCTAGCGGGAGGCCTTTACAATGAGCAGTTCTTC.

The J gene is TRBJ2-3, the V gene TRBV7-9; 9 nucleotides match TRBD2. Germline V gene data show CDR1 as SEHNR and CDR2 as FQNEAQ (reference sequence). The CDR3 loop spans 16 amino acids. With 3 bases clipped from V and 2 bases from J, the junction kept 6 bases outside the gene matches. The CDR3: CASSFPEREDTDTQYF. In nucleotides, the CDR3 is TGTGCCAGCAGCTTTCCCGAGCGGGAGGACACAGATACGCAGTATTTT.

J is TRBJ2-2 and V is TRBV5-1, with 11 bases fitting TRBD1. Germline lookup yields CDR1 SGHRS and CDR2 YFSETQ. This CDR3 comprises 17 residues. Losses at the gene ends were 2 bases for V and 5 bases for J; bases not matched to a gene: 8. CDR3 DNA sequence: TGCGCCAGCAGCTTACCCCTGGGACAGGGGGTGACCGGGGAGCTGTTTTTT. Its translation is CASSLPLGQGVTGELFF.

The rearrangement joins TRBV6-1 to TRBJ2-2; TRBD2 is a possible D gene (6 bases). CDR3 length equals 14 residues. V shed 6 bases and J shed 5 bases, with 13 bases lying between them. Germline V CDR1 and CDR2: MNHNS, SASEGT. For the CDR3, the DNA is TGTGCCAGCAGGGGACTGTCGGAGACCGGGGAGCTGTTTTTT. It encodes CASRGLSETGELFF.

The rearrangement joins TRBV25-1 to TRBJ1-5, with 8 bases matching TRBD1. This CDR3 has 15 residues. Germline V CDR1 and CDR2: MGHDK, SYGVNS. V lost 3 bases to trimming and J lost 5 bases; unmatched junction nucleotides: 6. CDR3 loop: CASSDGTGFDQPQHF. DNA of the CDR3: TGTGCCAGCAGTGATGGGACAGGCTTTGATCAGCCCCAGCATTTT.

V is TRBV7-6 and J is TRBJ2-1; 9 bases agree with TRBD2. V lost 2 bases and J lost 2; bases outside the gene matches: 4. CDR1 and CDR2 (germline): SGHVS, FNYEAQ. The CDR3 is 16 residues long. In DNA, the CDR3 is TGTGCCAGCAGCTTACAGGGACTAGCCCCCTACAATGAGCAGTTCTTC. Its protein is CASSLQGLAPYNEQFF.